The 8 T cell receptor beta chains in this list originate from one sample, sequenced in a study of shared clonotypes between healthy human individuals. Here immunoSEQ multiplex PCR was the method, and the copy in TCRdb shows in-frame clones only, minus some. The data show under 2,500,000 clones, approximately 94% seen once. Sequenced material: naive CD4+ T cells sorted from blood. Noted subset: CD45RA+ positively selected. These receptor sequences come from a man younger than 35 in good health.

This clone is a singleton in its sample. The chain couples TRBV2 to TRBJ2-7, with 8 bases identical to TRBD2. CDR1 and CDR2 from the germline V gene are SNHLY and FYNNEI. There are 16 residues in the CDR3. V lost 8 bases and J lost 3; bases outside the gene matches: 15. The CDR3 nucleotides are TGTGCCAGCTCTGGGGGGGTCTTAGCGGGATTCTACGAGCAGTACTTC. It codes for CASSGGVLAGFYEQYF.

The chain couples TRBV25-1 to TRBJ1-2, with a possible D match to TRBD1 (5 bases). CDR3 length: 13 amino acids. Germline V gene data show CDR1 as MGHDK and CDR2 as SYGVNS. The germline V and J ends were trimmed by 6 bases and 8 bases, with 16 bases remaining between them. CDR3 bases: TGTGCCAGCAGCCGGGACCTCCTCGGAGGCTACACCTTC. As protein: CASSRDLLGGYTF.

The V gene is TRBV11-2, the J gene TRBJ1-1; perhaps TRBD1 as D (5 bases). The CDR3 is 14 amino acids. Germline V gene data show CDR1 as SGHAT and CDR2 as FQNNGV. Trimming removed 1 base from V and 6 bases from J, with 12 bases in between. The CDR3 loop reads CASSLGAGKAEAFF. The DNA of the CDR3 is TGTGCCAGCAGCTTAGGGGCAGGGAAGGCTGAAGCTTTCTTT.

The chain joins TRBV5-4 to TRBJ2-2; 8 bases agree with TRBD2. J was trimmed by 8 bases and V by 4 bases; bases with no gene match: 10. Germline V CDR1 and CDR2: SGHNT, YYREEE (reference sequence). The CDR3 sequence is 15 residues long. CDR3 amino acids: CASSGGLALPGELFF. DNA of the CDR3: TGTGCCAGCAGCGGTGGACTAGCCCTGCCAGGGGAGCTGTTTTTT.

The genes are TRBV19 and TRBJ1-5; no clear D gene. CDR1 and CDR2 (germline): LNHDA, SQIVND (reference sequence). The CDR3 sequence is 16 residues long. Deletions cut 1 base from V and 3 bases from J, with 13 bases between. This CDR3 is CASSIGAAQYNQPQHF. The CDR3 bases are TGTGCCAGTAGTATAGGGGCGGCACAGTACAATCAGCCCCAGCATTTT.

This chain uses TRBV2 with TRBJ2-5; D may be TRBD1 (5 bases). This CDR3 is built from 14 residues. The V end was cut by 3 bases, the J end by 5 bases, with 13 bases between. The germline V gene has CDR1 SNHLY and CDR2 FYNNEI. CDR3 DNA sequence: TGTGCCAGCAGTGAGGCAAAGGGGTGGGAGACCCAGTACTTC. As protein: CASSEAKGWETQYF.

The chain employs TRBV2 and TRBJ1-6, with D hard to call. This CDR3 comprises 11 residues. The germline gives CDR1 SNHLY, CDR2 FYNNEI. Trimming took off 6 bases at V and 11 bases at J, with 8 bases between the two ends. CDR3 DNA sequence: TGTGCCAGCAGGAGGGAGCCACCCCTCCACTTT. Translation: CASRREPPLHF.

With regard to this clone: This same CDR3 is encoded by further DNA sequences in the sample. The genes are TRBV11-3 and TRBJ1-6, with a possible D match to TRBD1 (5 bases). Germline-derived CDR1 and CDR2 are SGHNT and YENEEA. Trimming pared 1 base from V and 8 bases from J, leaving 9 bases between. The CDR3 is 14 amino acids. Written as DNA, the CDR3 is TGTGCCAGCAGCTTAGGGAGGGGAGATTCACCCCTCCACTTT. Amino acids: CASSLGRGDSPLHF.